The 13 T cell receptor beta chains given below trace back to one sample, sequenced in a study of blood T cell repertoires in COVID-19. Assay used: immunoSEQ multiplex PCR; TCRdb lists only in-frame clones, some missing. The sample yields just over 35,000 clones, around four fifths seen once. Material: peripheral blood. The receptors derive from a human donor in a cohort sampled during active or convalescent COVID-19. The donor label of this sample is uncertain.

The V gene is TRBV11-3, the J gene TRBJ2-2; 7 nucleotides match TRBD2. Losses at the gene ends were 3 bases for V and 3 bases for J; bases not matched to a gene: 7. CDR1 is SGHNT, CDR2 YENEEA, per germline. This CDR3 contains 16 residues. CDR3 sequence (DNA): TGTGCCAGCAGCTTTGGCGGGAGTCGGCACACCGGGGAGCTGTTTTTT. Its translation is CASSFGGSRHTGELFF.

The rearrangement uses TRBV29-1 and TRBJ2-7; 8 bases are shared with TRBD1. Germline lookup yields CDR1 SQVTM and CDR2 ANQGSEA. V dropped 6 bases and J dropped 6; count of bases not matched to a gene: 16. The CDR3 contains 15 residues. CDR3 in amino acids: CSVGDRDRSRGEQYF. The DNA of the CDR3 is TGCAGCGTCGGGGATAGGGACAGGTCCCGCGGCGAGCAGTACTTC.

This clone was seen a single time. The chain carries TRBV5-8 and TRBJ2-1, with D maybe TRBD2 (5 bases). Per the germline V gene, CDR1 is SGHTS and CDR2 is YDEGEE. CDR3 length: 12 residues. V lost 4 bases and J 8 bases, leaving 10 bases between the germline ends. The chain's CDR3 is CASSPYGDEQFF. For the CDR3, the DNA is TGTGCCAGCAGCCCATACGGGGATGAGCAGTTCTTC.

This chain uses TRBV24-1 with TRBJ2-1; TRBD2 is a possible D gene (6 bases). This CDR3 comprises 13 residues. The V end was cut by 6 bases, the J end by 9 bases, with 14 bases between. Per the germline V gene, CDR1 is KGHDR and CDR2 is SFDVKD. The CDR3 reads CATSLGGVGEQFF. The CDR3 nucleotides are TGTGCCACCAGTCTCGGAGGGGTGGGTGAGCAGTTCTTC.

This clone has only one observation. This chain joins TRBV28 and TRBJ2-5; a weak D match, TRBD2 (7 bases). V was cut by 3 bases and J by 5 bases, with 16 bases left in between. The CDR3 extends over 15 amino acids. Germline V gives CDR1 MDHEN, CDR2 SYDVKM. The CDR3 DNA sequence: TGTGCCAGCAGTTTCGGCGGGGGCGCGTTGGAGACCCAGTACTTC. It yields the protein CASSFGGGALETQYF.

The rearrangement uses TRBV29-1 and TRBJ1-2; 9 bases line up with TRBD1. This CDR3 contains 11 residues. Unmatched junction bases numbered 5, after V lost 7 bases and J lost 8 bases. Germline CDR1 SQVTM, CDR2 ANQGSEA. In DNA form, the CDR3 reads TGCAGCGCGGGACAGGGTACGGGCTACACCTTC. It yields the protein CSAGQGTGYTF.

This chain links TRBV30 with TRBJ1-2; D gene uncertain. Germline CDR1 GTSNPN, CDR2 SVGIG (reference sequence). This CDR3 contains 14 residues. The V gene lost 3 bases and the J gene lost 0 bases, with 11 bases spanning the gap. As DNA, the CDR3 is TGTGCCTGGAGAAGGACTGCTTCTAACTATGGCTACACCTTC. This encodes CAWRRTASNYGYTF.

The chain combines TRBV30 with TRBJ1-1; no clear D. This CDR3 comprises 13 residues. Trimming stripped 3 bases from V and 1 base from J, with 9 bases between. Germline V lookup: CDR1 GTSNPN, CDR2 SVGIG (reference sequence). CDR3 residues: CAWSRGRNTEAFF. The DNA of the CDR3 is TGTGCCTGGAGCCGGGGTAGGAACACTGAAGCTTTCTTT.

Here the CDR3 reads CAISESLAGGGSDTQYF. The CDR3 DNA reads as TGTGCCATCAGTGAGTCCTTAGCGGGAGGCGGGTCAGATACGCAGTATTTT. The gene calls are TRBV10-3 and TRBJ2-3, with 10 bases fitting TRBD2. The CDR3 extends over 17 amino acids. J was trimmed by 4 bases and V by 0 bases; bases with no gene match: 7. Per the germline V gene, CDR1 is ENHRY and CDR2 is SYGVKD.

V and J are TRBV21-1 and TRBJ2-3; the table assigns TRBD2, which was not confirmed against the DNA. TRBV21-1 is described as a pseudogene. CDR3 length: 13 amino acids. For the CDR3, the DNA is TGTGCCGGAATAAGGGAGCTCACAGATACGCAGTATTTT. Translation gives CAGIRELTDTQYF.

The chain is built from TRBV6-6 and TRBJ2-7, with no clear D. There are 12 residues in the CDR3. In germline, CDR1 is MNHNY, CDR2 SVGAGI (reference sequence). V lost 6 bases to trimming and J lost 3 bases, with 9 bases between them. CDR3 bases: TGTGCCAGCAGCCAAACTAACTACGAGCAGTACTTC. It specifies CASSQTNYEQYF.

This clone was counted only a few times. The gene calls are TRBV6-1 and TRBJ1-5; D call uncertain. Germline CDR1 and CDR2: MNHNS and SASEGT. The ends were cut back, 2 bases at V and 3 bases at J, with 5 bases in the middle. The CDR3 consists of 13 residues. The CDR3 loop is CASSEQVNQPQHF. CDR3 bases: TGTGCCAGCAGTGAACAGGTCAATCAGCCCCAGCATTTT.

This clone was detected only a few times. Different DNA sequences within this sample yield the same CDR3. This chain joins TRBV4-1 and TRBJ1-5, with D unclear. The CDR3 consists of 13 residues. With 0 bases removed from V and 7 bases from J, the gap between germline ends came to 7 bases. Germline V CDR1 and CDR2: MGHRA, YSYEKL. The CDR3 loop reads CASSQDPRQPQHF. CDR3 DNA sequence: TGCGCCAGCAGCCAAGATCCCCGGCAGCCCCAGCATTTT.